These 30 T cell receptor beta chains were all obtained from the same sample, sequenced in a study of cytomegalovirus exposure and HLA in healthy donors. The PCR had 60 Vbeta and 13 Jbeta primers. Produced via immunoSEQ multiplex PCR; TCRdb's table is partial and in-frame only. The sample shows about 120,000 clones, 80% of them seen only once. Sequencing input: PBMCs. Receptors were obtained from a young man in good health and CMV-seronegative.

The chain has TRBV6-5 and TRBJ1-2; the D gene is possibly TRBD1 (6 bases). Trimming removed 5 bases at V and 0 bases at J, with 10 bases between. The CDR3 has 14 residues. Per germline, CDR1 MNHEY and CDR2 SVGAGI. CDR3 coding DNA: TGTGCCAGCAGTCACAGGGCGGCTAACTATGGCTACACCTTC. Translating gives CASSHRAANYGYTF.

This clone was observed a single time. The chain recombines TRBV13 with TRBJ1-4; D is undetermined. The CDR3 is 16 residues long. Between the trimmed V and J ends, which lost 3 bases and 3 bases, there was a span of 14 bases. Germline CDR1 and CDR2: PRHDT and FYEKMQ (reference sequence). The CDR3 region is CASSFRSPAANEKLFF. In DNA form, the CDR3 reads TGTGCCAGCAGCTTTCGTTCCCCGGCGGCTAATGAAAAACTGTTTTTT.

The rearrangement joins TRBV7-8 to TRBJ1-4; no clear D gene. The CDR3 contains 14 residues. V was trimmed by 5 bases and J by 10 bases, leaving 17 bases between them. The germline V gene has CDR1 SGHVS and CDR2 FQNEAQ. CDR3 sequence (DNA): TGTGCCAGCAGCACAGACCGTTTCGCCCGAAAACTGTTTTTT. Translated: CASSTDRFARKLFF. The full variable domain, completed using reference TRBV7-8 and TRBJ1-4, is GAGVSQSPRYKVAKRGQDVALRCDPISGHVSLFWYQQALGQGPEFLTYFQNEAQLDKSGLPSDRFFAERPEGSVSTLKIQRTQQEDSAVYLCASSTDRFARKLFFGSGTQLSVL.

The CDR3 sequence: CASSRKGVDPANYGYTF. The CDR3 DNA sequence: TGTGCCAGCAGTCGGAAGGGAGTAGATCCAGCTAACTATGGCTACACCTTC. The V call is TRBV5-6, the J call TRBJ1-2, with no clear D. Germline V gives CDR1 SGHDT, CDR2 YYEEEE. The CDR3 is made up of 17 amino acids. V lost 5 bases, J lost 0 bases, and 20 bases lay in between. Filled out from reference TRBV5-6 and TRBJ1-2, the complete variable domain reads DAGVTQSPTHLIKTRGQQVTLRCSPKSGHDTVSWYQQALGQGPQFIFQYYEEEERQRGNFPDRFSGHQFPNYSSELNVNALLLGDSALYLCASSRKGVDPANYGYTFGSGTRLTVV.

The genes are TRBV16 and TRBJ1-3; D uncertain. CDR1 is KGHSY and CDR2 is FQNENV in the germline V gene. Trimming cost V 4 bases and J 4 bases, with 11 bases left between them. The CDR3 totals 14 residues. Written as DNA, the CDR3 is TGTGCCAGCAGCCGGGCTGGTGCCGGAAACACCATATATTTT. It yields the protein CASSRAGAGNTIYF.

The chain is built from TRBV9 and TRBJ2-1; 7 nucleotides match TRBD2. The V gene end was trimmed by 1 base and the J gene end by 6 bases; junction bases not matched to a gene: 7. Germline V gene sequence: CDR1 SGDLS, CDR2 YYNGEE. The CDR3 contains 15 residues. The CDR3 loop is CASSVLSGMGNEQFF. The CDR3 region has the DNA TGTGCCAGCAGCGTACTCAGCGGGATGGGCAATGAGCAGTTCTTC.

This chain connects TRBV7-8 to TRBJ1-2; D may be TRBD1 (6 bases). The V end lost 2 bases, the J end lost 8 bases, and 12 bases lay between the germline ends. CDR1 SGHVS and CDR2 FQNEAQ come from the germline V gene. The CDR3 has 13 amino acids. CDR3 coding DNA: TGTGCCAGCAGCTTACCCTACAGGGAGGGCTACACCTTC. Residues: CASSLPYREGYTF.

Notes on this clone: At one boundary the junction diverges from the germline segment, which might be a read error. This chain uses TRBV28 with TRBJ1-1; D call uncertain. The CDR3 is 12 residues long. Germline V gives CDR1 MDHEN, CDR2 SYDVKM. The CDR3 is CATSPVNTEAFF. The CDR3, as DNA: TGTGCCACCAGTCCGGTGAACACTGAAGCTTTCTTT.

The chain combines TRBV6-1 with TRBJ2-5; perhaps TRBD1 as D (6 bases). Trimming stripped 1 base from V and 6 bases from J, with 15 bases between. Germline CDR1 and CDR2: MNHNS and SASEGT. The CDR3 loop spans 15 amino acids. CDR3 coding DNA: TGTGCCAGCAGTGAAGTAACGGGGCAGGGGAAGACCCAGTACTTC. Protein sequence: CASSEVTGQGKTQYF.

This sequence joins TRBV28 and TRBJ2-5; tentative D call: TRBD1 (6 bases). From germline, CDR1 is MDHEN and CDR2 SYDVKM. Trimming removed 3 bases from V and 11 bases from J, with 22 bases in between. This CDR3 spans 15 amino acids. The CDR3 sequence is CASSFSGAGVGEQYF. CDR3 DNA: TGTGCCAGCAGTTTCTCAGGGGCTGGGGTGGGGGAGCAGTACTTC. The whole variable domain, filled in from reference TRBV28 and TRBJ2-5, reads DVKVTQSSRYLVKRTGEKVFLECVQDMDHENMFWYRQDPGLGLRLIYFSYDVKMKEKGDIPEGYSVSREKKERFSLILESASTNQTSMYLCASSFSGAGVGEQYFGPGTRLLVL.

This clone came up once. This chain joins TRBV5-6 and TRBJ2-5; TRBD2 matches 14 bases. This CDR3 contains 17 residues. Per germline, CDR1 SGHDT and CDR2 YYEEEE. J was trimmed by 6 bases and V by 4 bases; bases with no gene match: 11. This CDR3 reads CASSPSGTSGSRKTQYF. CDR3 DNA sequence: TGTGCCAGCAGCCCATCGGGGACTAGCGGGAGTAGAAAGACCCAGTACTTC.

The chain carries TRBV27 and TRBJ1-5, with D perhaps matching TRBD1 (5 bases). Germline CDR1 reads MNHEY; CDR2 reads SMNVEV (reference sequence). Trimming took 4 bases from V and 3 from J, leaving 22 bases between them. The length of the CDR3 is 18 residues. CDR3 nucleotides: TGTGCCAGCAGTTCCCATAAAACGTGGGGGGAAGCCAATCAGCCCCAGCATTTT. This encodes CASSSHKTWGEANQPQHF.

The V and J genes are TRBV28 and TRBJ1-5; 9 bases line up with TRBD1. The CDR3 consists of 16 residues. Germline CDR1 is MDHEN and CDR2 is SYDVKM. V lost 6 bases, J lost 0 bases, and 6 bases stayed unmatched. CDR3 coding DNA: TGTGCCAGCAGGACAGGGGGTTCGTTTAGCAATCAGCCCCAGCATTTT. It specifies CASRTGGSFSNQPQHF.

A single count supports this clone. J is TRBJ2-7 and V is TRBV27; the match to TRBD2 covers 13 bases. The germline gives CDR1 MNHEY, CDR2 SMNVEV (reference sequence). The CDR3 is 16 amino acids. With V trimmed by 2 bases and J by 2 bases, 3 bases remained unmatched. CDR3 loop: CASSLDTSGRAYEQYF. CDR3 sequence (DNA): TGTGCCAGCAGTTTAGATACTAGCGGGAGGGCCTACGAGCAGTACTTC.

V and J are TRBV9 and TRBJ1-2, with D possibly being TRBD1 (5 bases). This CDR3 has 16 amino acids. Per germline, CDR1 SGDLS and CDR2 YYNGEE. The germline V and J ends were trimmed by 0 bases and 1 base, with 13 bases remaining between them. DNA of the CDR3: TGTGCCAGCAGCGTAGTTCCCGGACACCTTAACTATGGCTACACCTTC. It translates to CASSVVPGHLNYGYTF. The whole variable domain, filled in from reference TRBV9 and TRBJ1-2, reads DSGVTQTPKHLITATGQRVTLRCSPRSGDLSVYWYQQSLDQGLQFLIQYYNGEERAKGNILERFSAQQFPDLHSELNLSSLELGDSALYFCASSVVPGHLNYGYTFGSGTRLTVV.

In the case of this clone: At one of its ends the junction is not consistent with the germline gene, which may arise from a read error. V and J are TRBV19 and TRBJ1-2; 7 bases are a match to TRBD1. This CDR3 contains 15 residues. The germline V gene has CDR1 LNHDA and CDR2 SQIVND (reference sequence). CDR3 protein: CASSIALTGTYGYPF. The DNA of the CDR3 is TGTGCCAGTAGTATAGCCCTGACAGGGACCTATGGCTACCCCTTC.

V usage is TRBV5-1 and J usage is TRBJ2-2; tentative D call: TRBD2 (6 bases). Looked up from germline, CDR1 is SGHRS and CDR2 is YFSETQ. V shed 4 bases and J shed 4 bases, with 17 bases lying between them. This CDR3 has 16 residues. The CDR3 sequence: CASSTGEGRGTGELFF. As DNA, the CDR3 is TGCGCCAGCAGCACGGGAGAGGGTCGGGGCACCGGGGAGCTGTTTTTT.

The rearrangement uses TRBV14 and TRBJ2-1; 8 bases are a match to TRBD1. Per the germline V gene, CDR1 is SGHDN and CDR2 is FVKESK. V was clipped by 1 base and J by 14 bases; unmatched bases: 10. CDR3 length equals 14 residues. CDR3 in DNA: TGTGCCAGCAGCCAAGGGTTTCCCGGACAGGGTGAGTTCTTC. This sequence encodes CASSQGFPGQGEFF.

The chain couples TRBV5-1 to TRBJ2-7, with 13 positions matching TRBD2. The V gene's germline CDR1 is SGHRS and CDR2 YFSETQ. The V gene end was trimmed by 1 base and the J gene end by 11 bases; junction bases not matched to a gene: 15. The CDR3 sequence is 17 residues long. CDR3 loop: CASSLRGGGTSGIMEYF. CDR3 nucleotide sequence: TGCGCCAGCAGCTTGCGGGGGGGAGGGACTAGCGGGATTATGGAGTACTTC. Full variable domain (outside the CDR3, taken from reference TRBV5-1 and TRBJ2-7): KAGVTQTPRYLIKTRGQQVTLSCSPISGHRSVSWYQQTPGQGLQFLFEYFSETQRNKGNFPGRFSGRQFSNSRSEMNVSTLELGDSALYLCASSLRGGGTSGIMEYFGPGTRLTVT.

Remarks on this clone: A junction end diverges from the germline sequence, so it may reflect a read error. V usage is TRBV5-6 and J usage is TRBJ1-2, with D perhaps matching TRBD1 (5 bases). Germline CDR1 SGHDT, CDR2 YYEEEE. This CDR3 spans 12 amino acids. DNA for the CDR3: TGTGCCGGCAGCTCCCTACAGGCTGGCTACACCTTC. This encodes CAGSSLQAGYTF. Complete variable domain (other parts from reference TRBV5-6 and TRBJ1-2): DAGVTQSPTHLIKTRGQQVTLRCSPKSGHDTVSWYQQALGQGPQFIFQYYEEEERQRGNFPDRFSGHQFPNYSSELNVNALLLGDSALYLCAGSSLQAGYTFGSGTRLTVV.

J is TRBJ2-1 and V is TRBV19, with a weak D call TRBD1 (6 bases). Trimming left V 9 bases short and J 8 bases short, with 17 bases between. There are 13 residues in the CDR3. The germline V gene encodes CDR1 LNHDA and CDR2 SQIVND (reference sequence). The CDR3 here is CASSLQWGHEQFF. DNA of the CDR3: TGTGCCAGCAGTCTTCAATGGGGGCATGAGCAGTTCTTC.

The chain joins TRBV27 to TRBJ2-1; TRBD1 is a possible D gene (6 bases). This CDR3 comprises 18 residues. V was trimmed by 4 bases and J by 1 base, leaving 20 bases between them. The V gene's germline CDR1 is MNHEY and CDR2 SMNVEV (reference sequence). The DNA of the CDR3 is TGTGCCAGCAGTTCACCCCCCGGCAGGGGATTATCCTACAATGAGCAGTTCTTC. This codes for CASSSPPGRGLSYNEQFF.

J is TRBJ2-1 and V is TRBV6-6; 9 nucleotides line up with TRBD2. This CDR3 is built from 14 residues. Germline CDR1 and CDR2: MNHNY and SVGAGI (reference sequence). V lost 4 bases, J lost 6 bases, and 4 bases stayed unmatched. CDR3 sequence (DNA): TGTGCCAGCAGTTTGGCGGGAGGGCCCAATGAGCAGTTCTTC. Its protein product is CASSLAGGPNEQFF.

The chain couples TRBV9 to TRBJ2-7; 7 bases are a match to TRBD2. The V and J ends lost 0 bases and 2 bases, in that order; junction bases with no gene match: 2. The CDR3 runs to 14 residues. The V gene's germline CDR1 is SGDLS and CDR2 YYNGEE. The CDR3 DNA reads TGTGCCAGCAGCGTAGGTCTAGCGGCCTACGAGCAGTACTTC. Amino acids: CASSVGLAAYEQYF.

With regard to this clone: An end of the junction does not agree with germline; a read error may underlie this. The rearrangement links TRBV27 to TRBJ1-5; the match to TRBD1 covers 9 bases. The length of the CDR3 is 15 residues. Germline CDR1 is MNHEY and CDR2 is SMNVEV (reference sequence). The CDR3 DNA sequence: TGTGCCAGCAGTTTTACGGGACAGGGCAATCAGCCCCAGAATTTT. Protein: CASSFTGQGNQPQNF.

This clone came up once. The V call is TRBV9, the J call TRBJ2-2, with 12 bases identical to TRBD2. J was trimmed by 6 bases and V by 3 bases; bases with no gene match: 6. The CDR3 length is 16 residues. CDR1 and CDR2 from the germline V gene are SGDLS and YYNGEE. The CDR3 region has the DNA TGTGCCAGCAGCGCTTCCCTAGCGGGAGGGTCCGGGGAGCTGTTTTTT. Protein: CASSASLAGGSGELFF.

CDR3 region: CASSLVGDRHYGYTF. The CDR3 DNA reads as TGTGCCAGCAGCTTAGTAGGGGACAGACACTATGGCTACACCTTC. The rearrangement links TRBV7-9 to TRBJ1-2; 7 bases align to TRBD1. The CDR3 has 15 amino acids. Trimming took 1 base from V and 3 from J; bases not matched to a gene: 5. Germline CDR1 is SEHNR and CDR2 is FQNEAQ (reference sequence).

This chain's CDR3 is CASSLDRVSGNTIYF. The CDR3 nucleotides are TGCGCCAGCAGCTTGGACAGGGTATCGGGAAACACCATATATTTT. V is TRBV5-1 and J is TRBJ1-3; a weak D match, TRBD1 (6 bases). This CDR3 region has 15 residues. V was pared by 0 bases and J by 4 bases, with 11 bases between. Germline CDR1 and CDR2: SGHRS and YFSETQ.

This clone occurred a few times. The chain carries TRBV4-1 and TRBJ2-7; 8 bases line up with TRBD1. CDR1 and CDR2 (germline): MGHRA, YSYEKL. This CDR3 spans 18 amino acids. V lost 0 bases, J lost 3 bases, and 13 bases stayed unmatched. CDR3 in amino acids: CASSQDQAEGTGNYEQYF. The DNA for the CDR3 is TGCGCCAGCAGCCAAGATCAGGCAGAAGGGACAGGAAACTACGAGCAGTACTTC.

The chain recombines TRBV4-3 with TRBJ2-1; unclear D gene. The CDR3 totals 14 residues. The V and J ends lost 1 base and 3 bases respectively, with 7 bases between them. CDR1 LGHNA and CDR2 YSLEER come from the germline V gene. CDR3 sequence reads: CASSQVRGYNEQFF. For the CDR3, the DNA is TGCGCCAGCAGCCAAGTACGAGGCTACAATGAGCAGTTCTTC.